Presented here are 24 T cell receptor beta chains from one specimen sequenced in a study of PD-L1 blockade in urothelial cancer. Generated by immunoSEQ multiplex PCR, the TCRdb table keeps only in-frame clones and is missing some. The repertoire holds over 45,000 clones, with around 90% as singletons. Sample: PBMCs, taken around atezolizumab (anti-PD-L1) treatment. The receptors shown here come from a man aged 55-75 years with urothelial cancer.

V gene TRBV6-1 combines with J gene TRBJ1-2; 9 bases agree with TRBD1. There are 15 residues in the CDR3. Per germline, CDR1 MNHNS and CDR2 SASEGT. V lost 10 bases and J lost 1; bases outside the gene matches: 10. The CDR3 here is CAIQVPGQGNYGYTF. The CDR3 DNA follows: TGTGCCATACAAGTTCCGGGACAGGGTAACTATGGCTACACCTTC.

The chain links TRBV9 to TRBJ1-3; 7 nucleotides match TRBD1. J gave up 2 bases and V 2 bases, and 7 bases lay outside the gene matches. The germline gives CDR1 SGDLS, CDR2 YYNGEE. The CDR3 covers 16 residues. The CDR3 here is CASSVGQVATGNTIYF. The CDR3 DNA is TGTGCCAGCAGCGTCGGACAGGTAGCTACTGGAAACACCATATATTTT.

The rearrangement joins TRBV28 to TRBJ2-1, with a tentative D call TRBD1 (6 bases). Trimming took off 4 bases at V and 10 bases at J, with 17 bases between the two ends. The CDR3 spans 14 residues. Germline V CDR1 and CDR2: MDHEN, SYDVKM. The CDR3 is CASSSTGTVGEQFF. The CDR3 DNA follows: TGTGCCAGCAGTTCCACAGGGACCGTTGGGGAGCAGTTCTTC.

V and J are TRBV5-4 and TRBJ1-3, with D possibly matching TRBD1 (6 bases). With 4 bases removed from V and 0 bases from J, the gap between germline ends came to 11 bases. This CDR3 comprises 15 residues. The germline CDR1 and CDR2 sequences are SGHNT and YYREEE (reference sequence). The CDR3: CASSVKGGSGNTIYF. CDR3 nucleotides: TGTGCCAGCAGCGTGAAAGGGGGCTCTGGAAACACCATATATTTT.

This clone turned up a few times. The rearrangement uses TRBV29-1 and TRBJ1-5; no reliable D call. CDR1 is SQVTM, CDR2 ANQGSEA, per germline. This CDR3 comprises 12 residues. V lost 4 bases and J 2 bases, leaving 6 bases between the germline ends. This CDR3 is CSVGIGNQPQHF. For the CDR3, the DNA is TGCAGCGTTGGTATAGGCAATCAGCCCCAGCATTTT.

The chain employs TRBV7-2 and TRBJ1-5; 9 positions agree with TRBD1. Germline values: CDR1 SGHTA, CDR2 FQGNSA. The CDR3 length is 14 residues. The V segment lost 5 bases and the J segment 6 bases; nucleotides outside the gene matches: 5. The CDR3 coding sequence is TGTGCCAGCAGCCCACAGGGGGCAGGTCAGCCCCAGCATTTT. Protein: CASSPQGAGQPQHF.

CDR3 protein: CASSIGAEPGGETQYF. CDR3 coding DNA: TGTGCCAGTAGTATAGGGGCGGAGCCCGGGGGAGAGACCCAGTACTTC. The chain joins TRBV19 to TRBJ2-5; perhaps TRBD2 as D (6 bases). This CDR3 is 16 amino acids long. Germline assignment: CDR1 LNHDA and CDR2 SQIVND (reference sequence). V lost 1 base to trimming and J lost 4 bases, with 16 bases between them.

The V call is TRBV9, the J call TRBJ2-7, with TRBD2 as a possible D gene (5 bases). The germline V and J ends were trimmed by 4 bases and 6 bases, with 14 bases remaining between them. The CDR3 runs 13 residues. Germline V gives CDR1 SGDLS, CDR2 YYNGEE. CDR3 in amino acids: CASSRSEGGEQYF. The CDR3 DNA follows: TGTGCCAGCAGCCGCTCAGAGGGCGGCGAGCAGTACTTC.

The CDR3 DNA is TGTGCCAGCTCACCCTATGAGGGACTAGCGTCAACCGGGGAGCTGTTTTTT. It is translated as CASSPYEGLASTGELFF. The rearrangement joins TRBV18 to TRBJ2-2; 10 positions match TRBD2. The ends lost 3 bases at V and 5 bases at J; junction bases unmatched: 9. Germline V gives CDR1 KGHSH, CDR2 LQKENI. The CDR3 runs 17 residues.

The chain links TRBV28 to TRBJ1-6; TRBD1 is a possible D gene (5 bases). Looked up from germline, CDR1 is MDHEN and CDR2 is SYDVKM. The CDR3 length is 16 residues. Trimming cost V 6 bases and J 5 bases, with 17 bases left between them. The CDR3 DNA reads TGTGCCAGCAGCCGAAGGGGAGGTCAGAATAATTCACCCCTCCACTTT. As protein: CASSRRGGQNNSPLHF.

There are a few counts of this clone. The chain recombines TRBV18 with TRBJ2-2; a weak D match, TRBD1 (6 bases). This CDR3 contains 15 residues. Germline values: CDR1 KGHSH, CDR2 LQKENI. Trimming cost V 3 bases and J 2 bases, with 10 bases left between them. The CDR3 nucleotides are TGTGCCAGCTCACCCGACAGGAAAAACACCGGGGAGCTGTTTTTT. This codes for CASSPDRKNTGELFF.

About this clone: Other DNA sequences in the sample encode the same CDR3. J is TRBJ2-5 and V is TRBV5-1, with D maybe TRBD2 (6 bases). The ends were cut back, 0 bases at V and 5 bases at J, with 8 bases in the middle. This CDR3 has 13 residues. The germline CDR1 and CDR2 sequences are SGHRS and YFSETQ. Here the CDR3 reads CASSLGGGETQYF. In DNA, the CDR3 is TGCGCCAGCAGCTTGGGGGGAGGTGAGACCCAGTACTTC.

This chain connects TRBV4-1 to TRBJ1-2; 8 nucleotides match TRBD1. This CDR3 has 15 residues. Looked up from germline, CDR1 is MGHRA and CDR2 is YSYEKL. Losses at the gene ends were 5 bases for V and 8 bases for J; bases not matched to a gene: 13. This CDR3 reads CASSTRGQGVQGYTF. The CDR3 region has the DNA TGCGCCAGCAGCACCCGCGGACAGGGCGTACAGGGCTACACCTTC.

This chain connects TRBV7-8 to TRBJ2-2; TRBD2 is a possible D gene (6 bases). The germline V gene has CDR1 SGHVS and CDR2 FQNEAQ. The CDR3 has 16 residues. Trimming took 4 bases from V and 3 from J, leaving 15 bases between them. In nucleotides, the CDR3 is TGTGCCAGCAGCTCGCCAGCGGGCGCGGACACCGGGGAGCTGTTTTTT. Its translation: CASSSPAGADTGELFF.

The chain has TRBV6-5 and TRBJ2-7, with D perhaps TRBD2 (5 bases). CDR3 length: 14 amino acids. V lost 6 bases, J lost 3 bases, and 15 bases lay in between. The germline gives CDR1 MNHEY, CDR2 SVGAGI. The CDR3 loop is CASSVRRESYEQYF. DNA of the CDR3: TGTGCCAGCAGCGTTAGAAGGGAGAGCTACGAGCAGTACTTC.

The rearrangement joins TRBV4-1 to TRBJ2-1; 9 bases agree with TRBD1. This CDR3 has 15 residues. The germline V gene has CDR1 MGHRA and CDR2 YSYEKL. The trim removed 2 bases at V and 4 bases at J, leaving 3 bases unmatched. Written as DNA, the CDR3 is TGCGCCAGCAGCCAACCGGGACAGGGTTACAATGAGCAGTTCTTC. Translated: CASSQPGQGYNEQFF.

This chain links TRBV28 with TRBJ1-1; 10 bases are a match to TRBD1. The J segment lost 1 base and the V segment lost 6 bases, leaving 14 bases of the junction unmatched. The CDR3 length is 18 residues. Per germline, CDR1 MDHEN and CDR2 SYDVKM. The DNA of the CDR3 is TGTGCCAGCAGCCGACCCACAAGACAGGGGGCCAGGAACACTGAAGCTTTCTTT. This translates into CASSRPTRQGARNTEAFF.

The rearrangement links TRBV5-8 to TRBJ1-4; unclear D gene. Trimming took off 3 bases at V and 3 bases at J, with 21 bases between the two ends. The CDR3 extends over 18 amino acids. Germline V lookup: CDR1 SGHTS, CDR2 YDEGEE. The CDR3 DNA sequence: TGTGCCAGCAGCTCCAGAATCGACGGAGGTGCGCCTAATGAAAAACTGTTTTTT. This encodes CASSSRIDGGAPNEKLFF.

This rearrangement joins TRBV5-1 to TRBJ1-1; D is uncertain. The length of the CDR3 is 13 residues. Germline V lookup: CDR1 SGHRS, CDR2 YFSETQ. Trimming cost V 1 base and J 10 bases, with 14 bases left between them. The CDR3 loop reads CASSLPGLEGAFF. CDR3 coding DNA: TGCGCCAGCAGCTTGCCGGGCCTCGAGGGAGCTTTCTTT.

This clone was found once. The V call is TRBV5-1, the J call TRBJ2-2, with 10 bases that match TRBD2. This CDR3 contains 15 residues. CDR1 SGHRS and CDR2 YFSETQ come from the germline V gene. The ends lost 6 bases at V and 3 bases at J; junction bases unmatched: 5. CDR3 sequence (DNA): TGCGCCAGCAAACAAGCGGGGGGGGACACCGGGGAGCTGTTTTTT. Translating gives CASKQAGGDTGELFF.

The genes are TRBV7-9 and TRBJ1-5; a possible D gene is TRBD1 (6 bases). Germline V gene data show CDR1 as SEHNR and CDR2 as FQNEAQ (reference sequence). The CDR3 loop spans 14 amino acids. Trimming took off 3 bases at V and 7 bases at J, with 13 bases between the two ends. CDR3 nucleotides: TGTGCCAGCAGCTTGGGGGGCGGGGGCCAGCCCCAGCATTTT. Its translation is CASSLGGGGQPQHF.

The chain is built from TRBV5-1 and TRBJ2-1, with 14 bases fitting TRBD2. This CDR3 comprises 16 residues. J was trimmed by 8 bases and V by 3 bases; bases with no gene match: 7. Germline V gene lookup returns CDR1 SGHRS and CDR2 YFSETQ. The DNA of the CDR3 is TGCGCCAGCAGCTCGACTAGCGGGGGGGCTTTACATGAGCAGTTCTTC. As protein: CASSSTSGGALHEQFF. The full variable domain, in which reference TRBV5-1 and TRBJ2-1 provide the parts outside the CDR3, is KAGVTQTPRYLIKTRGQQVTLSCSPISGHRSVSWYQQTPGQGLQFLFEYFSETQRNKGNFPGRFSGRQFSNSRSEMNVSTLELGDSALYLCASSSTSGGALHEQFFGPGTRLTVL.

The CDR3 reads CASSYGTSGATRTDTQYF. CDR3 DNA sequence: TGTGCCAGCAGCTACGGGACTAGCGGGGCGACAAGGACAGATACGCAGTATTTT. The chain is built from TRBV7-2 and TRBJ2-3; 13 bases line up with TRBD2. This CDR3 is 18 amino acids long. After removal of 4 bases from V and 3 bases from J, the junction contained 10 bases not matched to a gene. CDR1 is SGHTA and CDR2 is FQGNSA in the germline V gene.

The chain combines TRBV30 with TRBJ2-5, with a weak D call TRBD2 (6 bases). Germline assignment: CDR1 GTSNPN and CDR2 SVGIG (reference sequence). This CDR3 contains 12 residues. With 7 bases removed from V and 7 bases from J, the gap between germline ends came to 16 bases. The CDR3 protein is CAFQGGAVTQYF. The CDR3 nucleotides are TGTGCCTTCCAGGGAGGCGCAGTGACCCAGTACTTC.